This TCR beta chain originates from a study of blood T cell repertoires in COVID-19. Study summary: T cells, B-cell-depleted T cells, or PBMCs provided the cDNA or gDNA that served as material.

This clone was seen a single time. This table comes from immunoSEQ multiplex PCR, and its TCRdb copy is limited to in-frame clones, with some not included. This sample has a few hundred thousand clones, with about 87% found just once. V trimming: 3 bases; J trimming: 0 bases; junction bases outside the gene matches: 9. The CDR3 totals 18 residues. CDR1 is MDHEN, CDR2 SYDVKM, per germline. Sample: peripheral blood. V and J are TRBV28 and TRBJ1-5; 9 positions agree with TRBD1. This TCR derives from a man aged 55 to 70 who had recovered from COVID-19. CDR3: CASSFTTGGSYSNQPQHF. Written as DNA, the CDR3 is TGTGCCAGCAGTTTCACGACAGGGGGGTCCTATAGCAATCAGCCCCAGCATTTT.